This is a list of T cell receptor beta chains from one sample in a study of technical replicates of blood from four donors. Data came from immunoSEQ multiplex PCR; TCRdb stores just in-frame clones and leaves some out. Here the sample spans tens of thousands of clones, 90% to 95% being singletons. Input material: T cells isolated from PBMCs. Receptors originate from a human donor in good health. CDR3s include the opening cysteine and the closing phenylalanine or tryptophan. A D gene is named only where the DNA matches it firmly. Not every row has a clone size; where given, it reads once, few, many or a size class.

size	D	J	V	DNA	CDR3
.	TRBD2	TRBJ2-1	TRBV7-9	TGTGCCAGCACCTTAGCGGGGCCTCTTAATGAGCAGTTCTTC	CASTLAGPLNEQFF
.	TRBD1	TRBJ2-7	TRBV27	TGTGCCAGCAGGAGACAGGGAGTAAACGAGCAGTACTTC	CASRRQGVNEQYF
.	.	TRBJ1-1	TRBV5-4	TGTGCCAGCAGGTTACAGGAAAACACTGAAGCTTTCTTT	CASRLQENTEAFF
once	.	TRBJ2-1	TRBV5-1	TGCGCCAGCAGCTTGGTGGCGGAACCCTACAATGAGCAGTTCTTC	CASSLVAEPYNEQFF
.	TRBD1	TRBJ2-4	TRBV28	TGTGCCAGCAGTAGCACAGGGGGGAACATTCAGTACTTC	CASSSTGGNIQYF
.	.	TRBJ2-7	TRBV5-1	TGCGCCAGCAGCTTGGCCTCGACAGTGAAAAACTACGAGCAGTACTTC	CASSLASTVKNYEQYF
.	.	TRBJ1-1	TRBV9	TGTGCCAGCAGCGTAGGTTCTGTCCACACTGAAGCTTTCTTT	CASSVGSVHTEAFF
.	.	TRBJ2-7	TRBV27	TGTGCCAGCCGGAAACCTACAGGGTACAACGAGCAGTACTTC	CASRKPTGYNEQYF
.	TRBD2	TRBJ2-7	TRBV5-1	TGCGCCAGCAGCTTCGGGACTAGCGGGGGCGAGCAGTACTTC	CASSFGTSGGEQYF
.	TRBD1	TRBJ2-1	TRBV4-1	TGCGCCAGCAGCCGGGACAGTCAACAGTTCTTC	CASSRDSQQFF
.	.	TRBJ2-2	TRBV6-5	TGTGCCAGCAGTTACTCGAGTCCGAACACCGGGGAGCTGTTTTTT	CASSYSSPNTGELFF
.	.	TRBJ1-2	TRBV7-9	TGTGCCAGCAGCCCCGCCCACGGGTATGGCTACACCTTC	CASSPAHGYGYTF
.	TRBD1	TRBJ2-7	TRBV30	TGTGCCTGGGGAGTTGGGACAGGGTCCCACGAGCAGTACTTC	CAWGVGTGSHEQYF
.	.	TRBJ1-5	TRBV28	TGTGCCAGCGTCCCGCGGCGGGGTTATGGTCAGCCCCAGCATTTT	CASVPRRGYGQPQHF
.	TRBD1	TRBJ1-2	TRBV27	TGTGCCAGCAGGCTACAGGGGGACTATGGCTACACCTTC	CASRLQGDYGYTF
.	TRBD1	TRBJ2-7	TRBV4-2	TGTGCCAGCAGCCAACAATACCCCGGGACAGGATCCTACGAGCAGTACTTC	CASSQQYPGTGSYEQYF
.	TRBD1	TRBJ1-5	TRBV11-2	TGTGCCAGCAGCTCGGGGACAGGGGGTCAGCCCCAGCATTTT	CASSSGTGGQPQHF
few	.	TRBJ1-5	TRBV7-2	TGTGCCAGCAGCTTAAACAGCTATCAGCCCCAGCATTTT	CASSLNSYQPQHF
.	TRBD2	TRBJ2-1	TRBV5-4	TGTGCCAGCAGCTCGTCCGGGAGGGGCTACAATGAGCAGTTCTTC	CASSSSGRGYNEQFF
.	TRBD2	TRBJ2-7	TRBV28	TGTGCCAGCAGTTTCCCCCTGAGAGCGGGGTTCTACGAGCAGTACTTC	CASSFPLRAGFYEQYF
.	.	TRBJ2-2	TRBV7-6	TGTGCCAGCAGTCTTAAAAACGGGGAGCTGTTTTTT	CASSLKNGELFF
.	TRBD2	TRBJ2-1	TRBV11-3	TGTGCCAGCAGCCTTTGGGCAATAGCGGGAGGATCCTACAATGAGCAGTTCTTC	CASSLWAIAGGSYNEQFF
.	.	TRBJ1-5	TRBV19	TGTGCCAGTAGTATAGGGCAGGGGCATCAGCCCCAGCATTTT	CASSIGQGHQPQHF
.	.	TRBJ1-1	TRBV11-2	TGTGCCAGCAGCCCCCGATCGACAGAGAACACTGAAGCTTTCTTT	CASSPRSTENTEAFF
.	TRBD1	TRBJ2-2	TRBV5-1	TGCGCCAGCAGCTTGACTGGGGACAGGCTGAACACCGGGGAGCTGTTTTTT	CASSLTGDRLNTGELFF
.	TRBD2	TRBJ2-2	TRBV9	TGTGCCAGCAGCGTAGTCGAGCGGGGTTATACCGGGGAGCTGTTTTTT	CASSVVERGYTGELFF
once	TRBD1	TRBJ2-7	TRBV19	TGTGCCAGTAGTGCGGGACAGGGCCCCTACGAGCAGTACTTC	CASSAGQGPYEQYF
.	.	TRBJ2-1	TRBV28	TGTGCCAGCAGTAGCGGAACTCCCTACAATGAGCAGTTCTTC	CASSSGTPYNEQFF
.	.	TRBJ2-7	TRBV7-9	TGTGCCAGCAGCCTAGGACAGTCCGAGCAGTACTTC	CASSLGQSEQYF
.	.	TRBJ2-3	TRBV9	TGTGCCAGCAGCGTCTCAGGGTTGGGGTCCACAGATACGCAGTATTTT	CASSVSGLGSTDTQYF
.	TRBD1	TRBJ1-2	TRBV6-5	TGTGCCAGCAGTTACACGGGACAGGGAGGCGATGGCTACACCTTC	CASSYTGQGGDGYTF
.	TRBD2	TRBJ2-1	TRBV5-6	TGTGCCAGCAGCCCGGGACTAGCGGGGGGCTCTTACAATGAGCAGTTCTTC	CASSPGLAGGSYNEQFF
.	TRBD2	TRBJ2-1	TRBV19	TGTGCCAGTAGCACGTATACTAGCGGGCCTGGCGATGAGCAGTTCTTC	CASSTYTSGPGDEQFF
.	TRBD1	TRBJ2-5	TRBV6-5	TGTGCCAGCAGTTACCGGGACAGGGGGACAGAGACCCAGTACTTC	CASSYRDRGTETQYF
once	.	TRBJ1-2	TRBV10-3	TGTGCCATCAGTGACCGGGGAGGTCTCTATGGCTACACCTTC	CAISDRGGLYGYTF
.	TRBD1	TRBJ2-7	TRBV11-3	TGTGCCAGCAGCTCCTGGACAGGGAACTACGAGCAGTACTTC	CASSSWTGNYEQYF
.	TRBD1	TRBJ1-5	TRBV11-2	TGTGCCAGCAGCTTAGGAGGGGGCAGATCAGATCAGCCCCAGCATTTT	CASSLGGGRSDQPQHF
once	TRBD1	TRBJ2-5	TRBV5-5	TGTGCCAGCAGCTTGGTGACAGGGCGATCTGAGACCCAGTACTTC	CASSLVTGRSETQYF
.	TRBD1	TRBJ2-7	TRBV5-1	TGCGCCAGCAGCTTGGAAACGACAGGGGGCTACTCCTACGAGCAGTACTTC	CASSLETTGGYSYEQYF
.	TRBD1	TRBJ1-4	TRBV14	TGTGCCAGCAGCCAACTGGGACAGGGAAATGAAAAACTGTTTTTT	CASSQLGQGNEKLFF
.	.	TRBJ1-6	TRBV6-5	TGTGCCAGCGGCCATTCACCCCTCCACTTT	CASGHSPLHF
.	.	TRBJ2-5	TRBV5-1	TGCGCCAGCAGCCTGGGGGTGACGAGCGTTTCTGAGACCCAGTACTTC	CASSLGVTSVSETQYF
.	TRBD1	TRBJ2-1	TRBV5-1	TGCGCCAGCAGCTTGGTCGTAGCCACAGGGGCTGATGAGCAGTTCTTC	CASSLVVATGADEQFF
.	.	TRBJ1-1	TRBV28	TGTGCCAGCAGTCTGACGATCGCCCGGGGTGGGGTGGACACTGAAGCTTTCTTT	CASSLTIARGGVDTEAFF
.	.	TRBJ1-5	TRBV6-1	TGTGCCAGCAGTGGATTCCAGGGTAACCAGCCCCAGCATTTT	CASSGFQGNQPQHF
.	TRBD1	TRBJ1-6	TRBV27	TGTGCCAGCAGTTTGGTCGCACAGGGGGTACCCTCACCCCTCCACTTT	CASSLVAQGVPSPLHF
.	TRBD1	TRBJ1-3	TRBV11-3	TGTGCCAGCAGCTCACCGGGACAGGGTGGAAACACCATATATTTT	CASSSPGQGGNTIYF
few	.	TRBJ1-1	TRBV11-3	TGTGCCAGCAGCAAGGACAGTTCTAACACTGAAGCTTTCTTT	CASSKDSSNTEAFF
.	.	TRBJ2-7	TRBV27	TGTGCCAGCAGTTTTGGCAGACAGAGCTCCTACGAGCAGTACTTC	CASSFGRQSSYEQYF
once	TRBD1	TRBJ2-7	TRBV11-2	TGTGCCAGCAGCTCAGGGGGCTCCTACGAGCAGTACTTC	CASSSGGSYEQYF
.	.	TRBJ2-5	TRBV11-3	TGTGCCAGCAGCCCAGGACAGATACAAGAGACCCAGTACTTC	CASSPGQIQETQYF
once	TRBD1	TRBJ1-1	TRBV7-9	TGTGCCAGCAGAGAGAAGGGGGGGACAGGGACGTCTGAAGCTTTCTTT	CASREKGGTGTSEAFF